One sample yielded the 6 T cell receptor beta chains listed below, sequenced in a study of blood T cell repertoires in COVID-19. The assay was immunoSEQ multiplex PCR, and TCRdb's table has in-frame clones only and misses some. Counted here are about 140,000 clones, about four fifths occurring once; the ten biggest clones make up 8.2%. The sample was peripheral blood. All receptors come from a human donor in a cohort sampled during active COVID-19.

CDR3 DNA: TGTGCCAGCGGGGGGACAGAAGAGACCCAGTACTTC. Its protein is CASGGTEETQYF. V usage is TRBV3-1 (or the pseudogene TRBV3-2) and J usage is TRBJ2-5; a weak D match, TRBD1 (7 bases). Trimming shortened V by 8 bases and J by 3 bases, and 10 bases separated the two germline ends. CDR1 is LGHDT and CDR2 is YNNKEL in the germline V gene (reference sequence). CDR3 size: 12 residues.

On this clone: The identical CDR3 is also encoded by other nucleotide sequences in the sample. The rearrangement joins TRBV7-9 to TRBJ2-7, with unresolved D. Germline V gives CDR1 SEHNR, CDR2 FQNEAQ (reference sequence). Trimming removed 1 base at V and 4 bases at J, with 5 bases between. This CDR3 has 12 amino acids. CDR3 sequence (DNA): TGTGCCAGCAGCTTAGGGAGTTACGAGCAGTACTTC. Its translation: CASSLGSYEQYF.

This chain uses TRBV3-1 (or the pseudogene TRBV3-2) with TRBJ1-3, with 7 bases lining up with TRBD1. CDR3 length: 17 residues. Germline V CDR1 and CDR2: LGHDT, YNNKEL (reference sequence). Trimming took 4 bases from V and 7 from J; bases not matched to a gene: 16. The CDR3 protein is CASSLHRGQVSGNTIYF. For the CDR3, the DNA is TGTGCCAGCAGCCTCCACCGTGGACAGGTCTCGGGGAACACCATATATTTT.

The chain recombines TRBV28 with TRBJ1-3; D is ambiguous. This CDR3 has 16 residues. Trimming pared 2 bases from V and 0 bases from J, leaving 11 bases between. The V gene's germline CDR1 is MDHEN and CDR2 SYDVKM. CDR3 sequence: CASSLVVPSSGNTIYF. The DNA for the CDR3 is TGTGCCAGCAGTTTAGTGGTCCCGAGCTCTGGAAACACCATATATTTT.

The chain carries TRBV12-3 or TRBV12-4 and TRBJ2-4; 7 positions match TRBD1. The trim removed 1 base at V and 6 bases at J, leaving 0 bases unmatched. The CDR3 is made up of 13 amino acids. As DNA, the CDR3 is TGTGCCAGCAGTTTAGGGACAGGAAACATTCAGTACTTC. The encoded protein is CASSLGTGNIQYF.

On this clone itself: One end of the junction is discordant with germline, which a read error may explain. The chain employs TRBV19 and TRBJ1-4; 9 nucleotides align to TRBD1. CDR1 LNHDA and CDR2 SQIVND come from the germline V gene (reference sequence). The CDR3 is 16 residues long. CDR3: CASSPLLQGANEKLFF. The DNA for the CDR3 is TGTGCCAGTAGCCCCCTCCTACAGGGGGCTAACGAAAAACTGTTTTTT.